This T cell receptor (beta chain) originates from a study of blood T cell repertoires in COVID-19. V gave up 5 bases and J gave up 4 bases, with 10 bases separating them. Germline loops: CDR1 LNHDA, CDR2 SQIVND (reference sequence). The CDR3 runs 13 residues. In the original processing: How many nucleated cells were present was estimated from reference gene primer amplification. Clones were sequenced by immunoSEQ multiplex PCR, and TCRdb holds only the in-frame ones, with some missing. V, J and clone size are those of that table, while D and trimming were read from the DNA. The top ten hold under 4.5% of the sample, which has some 260,000 clones, roughly 80% seen once.

The specimen sequenced was peripheral blood. This clonotype originated in a woman in her 40s with active or convalescent COVID-19. The chain employs TRBV19 and TRBJ2-3; perhaps TRBD2 as D (5 bases). The CDR3 region is CASSFASSDTQYF. In nucleotides, the CDR3 is TGTGCCAGTAGTTTTGCTAGCTCAGATACGCAGTATTTT.